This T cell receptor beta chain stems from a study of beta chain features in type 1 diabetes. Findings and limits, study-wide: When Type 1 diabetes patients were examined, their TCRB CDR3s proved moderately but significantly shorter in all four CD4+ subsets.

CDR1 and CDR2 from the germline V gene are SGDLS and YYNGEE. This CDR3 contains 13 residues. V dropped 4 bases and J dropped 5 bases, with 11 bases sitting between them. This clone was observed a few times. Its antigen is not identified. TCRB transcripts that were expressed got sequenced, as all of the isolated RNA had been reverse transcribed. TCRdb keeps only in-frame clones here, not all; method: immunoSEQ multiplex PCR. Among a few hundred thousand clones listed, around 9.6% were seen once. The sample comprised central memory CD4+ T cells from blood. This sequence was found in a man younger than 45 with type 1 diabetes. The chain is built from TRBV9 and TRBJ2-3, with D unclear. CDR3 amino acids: CASSTMARDTQYF. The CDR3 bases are TGTGCCAGCAGCACTATGGCCCGAGATACGCAGTATTTT.